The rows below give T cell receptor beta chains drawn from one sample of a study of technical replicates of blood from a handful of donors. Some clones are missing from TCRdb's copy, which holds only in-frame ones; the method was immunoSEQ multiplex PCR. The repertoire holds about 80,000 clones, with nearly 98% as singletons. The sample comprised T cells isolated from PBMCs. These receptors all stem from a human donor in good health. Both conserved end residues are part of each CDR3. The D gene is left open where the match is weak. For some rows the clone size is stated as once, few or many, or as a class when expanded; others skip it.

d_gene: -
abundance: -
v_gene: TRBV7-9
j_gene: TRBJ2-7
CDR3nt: TGTGCCAGCAGCCCATCAGGGGATGAGCAGTACTTC
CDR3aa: CASSPSGDEQYF

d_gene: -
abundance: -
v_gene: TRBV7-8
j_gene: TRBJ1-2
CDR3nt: TGTGCCAGCAGCTTCAGACAAGGATATTATGGCTACACCTTC
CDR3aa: CASSFRQGYYGYTF

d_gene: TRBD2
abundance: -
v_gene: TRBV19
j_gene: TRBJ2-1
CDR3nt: TGTGCCAGTATGAGAGTTGCGGGAGGTTGGGCCTACAATGAGCAGTTCTTC
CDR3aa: CASMRVAGGWAYNEQFF

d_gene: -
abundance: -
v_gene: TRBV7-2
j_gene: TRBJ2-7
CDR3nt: TGTGCCAGCAGCTTTAAGACTGGTGGAAACGAGCAGTACTTC
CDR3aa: CASSFKTGGNEQYF

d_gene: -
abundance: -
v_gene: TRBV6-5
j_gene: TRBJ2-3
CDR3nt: TGTGCCACCTACCCTGGACGGGATCGGACAGATACGCAGTATTTT
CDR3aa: CATYPGRDRTDTQYF

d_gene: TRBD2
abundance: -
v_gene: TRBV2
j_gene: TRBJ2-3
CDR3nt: TGTGCCAGCAGTGAACTGACTAGCGGGACGGACAGAGATACGCAGTATTTT
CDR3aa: CASSELTSGTDRDTQYF

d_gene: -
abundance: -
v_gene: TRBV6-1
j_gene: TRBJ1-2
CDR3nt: TGTGCCAGCAGTGAATATCGGCGTGAGGAGAAACGCTTC
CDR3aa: CASSEYRREEKRF

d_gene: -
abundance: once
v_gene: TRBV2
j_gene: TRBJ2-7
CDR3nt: TGTGCCAGCAGTGAAGCGCGGAACGAGCAGTACTTC
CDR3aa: CASSEARNEQYF

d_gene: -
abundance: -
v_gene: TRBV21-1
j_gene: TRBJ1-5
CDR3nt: TGTGCCAGCAGCAAAGAAGTCCAGATAAATCAGCCCCAGCATTTT
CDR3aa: CASSKEVQINQPQHF

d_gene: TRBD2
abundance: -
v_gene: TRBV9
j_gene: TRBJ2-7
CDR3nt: TGTGCCAGCAGCCCACAACCGGGACTAGCGGGGGGGCCTTGGAACGAGCAGTACTTC
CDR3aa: CASSPQPGLAGGPWNEQYF

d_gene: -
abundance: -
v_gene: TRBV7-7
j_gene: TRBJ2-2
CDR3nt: TGTGCCAGCAGCTCAGGGTCGGCAGCGAACACCGGGGAGCTGTTTTTT
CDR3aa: CASSSGSAANTGELFF

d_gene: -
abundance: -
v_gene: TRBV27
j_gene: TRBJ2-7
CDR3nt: TGTGCCAGCAGTTTAGACGGGGGAAGCTCCTACGAGCAGTACTTC
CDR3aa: CASSLDGGSSYEQYF

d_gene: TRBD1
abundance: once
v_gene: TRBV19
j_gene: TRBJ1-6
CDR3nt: TGTGCCAGTAGTACGGGGACAGGGGTTAGGAATTCACCCCTCCACTTT
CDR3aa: CASSTGTGVRNSPLHF

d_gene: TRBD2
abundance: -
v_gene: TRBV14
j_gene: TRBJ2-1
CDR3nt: TGTGCCAGCAGCAAGGGACTAGCGGGGGACGATAAGCAGTTCTTC
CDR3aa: CASSKGLAGDDKQFF

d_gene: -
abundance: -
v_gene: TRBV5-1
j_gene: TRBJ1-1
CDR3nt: TGCGCCAGCAGCCGCCCGGGGGGCACTGAAGCTTTCTTT
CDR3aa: CASSRPGGTEAFF

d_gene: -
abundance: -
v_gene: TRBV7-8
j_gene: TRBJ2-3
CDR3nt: TGTGCCAGCAGCTTAGGGCTAGCGTTCACAGATACGCAGTATTTT
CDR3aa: CASSLGLAFTDTQYF

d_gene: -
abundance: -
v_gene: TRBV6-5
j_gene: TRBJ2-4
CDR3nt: TGTGCCAGCAGTTACGGGGGCGCGAACCAAAACATTCAGTACTTC
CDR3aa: CASSYGGANQNIQYF

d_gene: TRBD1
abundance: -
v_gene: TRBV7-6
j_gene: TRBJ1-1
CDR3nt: TGTGCCAGCAGCTCTACCTACAGGGGGAACACTGAAGCTTTCTTT
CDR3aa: CASSSTYRGNTEAFF

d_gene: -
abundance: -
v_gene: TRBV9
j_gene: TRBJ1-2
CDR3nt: TGTGCCAGCAGCGTAGGACAGGCGGCCTATGGCTACACCTTC
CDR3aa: CASSVGQAAYGYTF

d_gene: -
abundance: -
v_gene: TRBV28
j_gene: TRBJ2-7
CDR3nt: TGTGCCAGCAGTCCGACAGAAATGCTAACCTACGAGCAGTACTTC
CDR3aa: CASSPTEMLTYEQYF

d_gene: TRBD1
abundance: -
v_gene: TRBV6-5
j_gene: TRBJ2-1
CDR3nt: TGTGCCAGCAGTTACTCGCGACAGGGCTACAATGAGCAGTTCTTC
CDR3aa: CASSYSRQGYNEQFF

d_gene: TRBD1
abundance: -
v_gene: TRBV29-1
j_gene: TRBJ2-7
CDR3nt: TGCAGCGTTGAAGCTGCGACAGGGAAAAGAGACGAGCAGTACTTC
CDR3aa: CSVEAATGKRDEQYF

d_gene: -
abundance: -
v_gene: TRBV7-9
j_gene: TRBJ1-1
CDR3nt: TGTGCCAGCAGCCTACTCCCCACAGGGAACACTGAAGCTTTCTTT
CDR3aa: CASSLLPTGNTEAFF

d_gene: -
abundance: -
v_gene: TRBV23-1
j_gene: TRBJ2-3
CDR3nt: TGCGCCAGCAGTCAATCGCAGGGGGGTACAGATACGCAGTATTTT
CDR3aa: CASSQSQGGTDTQYF

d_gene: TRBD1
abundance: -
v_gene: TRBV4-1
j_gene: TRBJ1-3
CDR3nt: TGCGCCAGCAGCGACAGGGGAACCCCACCTTCTGGAAACACCATATATTTT
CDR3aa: CASSDRGTPPSGNTIYF

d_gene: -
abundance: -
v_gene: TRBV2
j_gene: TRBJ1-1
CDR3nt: TGTGCCAGCAGCCAGGGCGCAATGAACACTGAAGCTTTCTTT
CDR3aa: CASSQGAMNTEAFF

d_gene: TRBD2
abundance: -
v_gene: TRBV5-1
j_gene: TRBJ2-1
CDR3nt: TGCGCCAGCAGTTCCCGACTAGCGGGAGGGCTGAATGAGCAGTTCTTC
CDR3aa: CASSSRLAGGLNEQFF

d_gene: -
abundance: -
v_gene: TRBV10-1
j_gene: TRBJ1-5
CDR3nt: TGCGCCAGCAGTGCGGATCAGCCCCAGCATTTT
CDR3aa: CASSADQPQHF

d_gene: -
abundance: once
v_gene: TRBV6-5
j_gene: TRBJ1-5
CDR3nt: TGTGCCAGCAGTTTGTTAAGGGGGTTAAATCAGCCCCAGCATTTT
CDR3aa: CASSLLRGLNQPQHF

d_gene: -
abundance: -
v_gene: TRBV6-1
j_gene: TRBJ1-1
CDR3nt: TGTGCCAGCAGGGTAACAGGTCTGAACACTGAAGCTTTCTTT
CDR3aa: CASRVTGLNTEAFF

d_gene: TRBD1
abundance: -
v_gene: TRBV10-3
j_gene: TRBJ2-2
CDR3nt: TGTGCCATCATGTCGGGACAGGGCACCGGGGAGCTGTTTTTT
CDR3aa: CAIMSGQGTGELFF

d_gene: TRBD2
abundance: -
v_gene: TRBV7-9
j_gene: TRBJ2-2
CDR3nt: TGTGCCAGCAGCTTAGGCCCCTGGCGGGAGGAATTCACCGGGGAGCTGTTTTTT
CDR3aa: CASSLGPWREEFTGELFF

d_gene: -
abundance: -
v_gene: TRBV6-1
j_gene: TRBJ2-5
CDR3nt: TGTGCCAGCGCGGGGACGGGAGAGACCCAGTACTTC
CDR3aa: CASAGTGETQYF

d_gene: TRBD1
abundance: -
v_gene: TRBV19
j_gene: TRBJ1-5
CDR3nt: TGTGCCAGTAGTATGTCAGGGACAGGACCAGTGATGCCCCAGCATTTT
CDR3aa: CASSMSGTGPVMPQHF

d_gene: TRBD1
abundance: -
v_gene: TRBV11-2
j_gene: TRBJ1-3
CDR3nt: TGTGCCAGCAGCTCGGACAGGGTCGGAAACACCATATATTTT
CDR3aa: CASSSDRVGNTIYF

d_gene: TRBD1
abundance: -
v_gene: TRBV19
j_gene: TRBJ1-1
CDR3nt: TGTGCCAGTAAAGGACAGGCGTCCGGAGGAGCTTTCTTT
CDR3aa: CASKGQASGGAFF

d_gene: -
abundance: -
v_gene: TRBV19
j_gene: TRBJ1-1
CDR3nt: TGTGCCAGTAGTATTCAGGAACAAGCTTTCTTT
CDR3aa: CASSIQEQAFF

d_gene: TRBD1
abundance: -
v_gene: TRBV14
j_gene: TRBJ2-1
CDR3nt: TGTGCCAGCAGCCGAAACGAGGGGGCGTTCTACAATGAGCAGTTCTTC
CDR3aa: CASSRNEGAFYNEQFF

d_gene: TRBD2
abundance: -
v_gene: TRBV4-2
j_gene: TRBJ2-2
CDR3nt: TGTGCCAGCAGCCGAAACGGGGGGGCCATCGGGGAGCTGTTTTTT
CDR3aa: CASSRNGGAIGELFF

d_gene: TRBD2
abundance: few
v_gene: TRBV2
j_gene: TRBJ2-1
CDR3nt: TGTGCCAGCAGCGATCTAGCGGGAGGGGGCGATGAGCAGTTCTTC
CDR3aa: CASSDLAGGGDEQFF

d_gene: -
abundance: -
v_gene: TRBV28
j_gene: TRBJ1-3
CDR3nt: TGTGCCAGCAGTCCAAACTCCGGTCGAACCGACTCTGGAAACACCATATATTTT
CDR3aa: CASSPNSGRTDSGNTIYF

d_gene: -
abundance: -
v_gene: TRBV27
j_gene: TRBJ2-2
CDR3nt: TGTGCCAGCAGTTCCGACTACACCGGGGAGCTGTTTTTT
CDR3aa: CASSSDYTGELFF

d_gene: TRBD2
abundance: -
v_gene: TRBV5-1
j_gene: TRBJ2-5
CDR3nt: TGCGCCAGCAGCCCGGGGCCCGGACTAGCGGGGGTCAAGACCCAGTACTTC
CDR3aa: CASSPGPGLAGVKTQYF

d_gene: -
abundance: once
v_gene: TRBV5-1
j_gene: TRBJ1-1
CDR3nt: TGCGCCAGCAGCCCGGGTGAGAGCACTGAAGCTTTCTTT
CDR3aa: CASSPGESTEAFF

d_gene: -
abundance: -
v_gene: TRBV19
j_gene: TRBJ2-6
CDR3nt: TGTGCCAGTAGTATCAATCCTGGGGCCAACGTCCTGACTTTC
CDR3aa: CASSINPGANVLTF

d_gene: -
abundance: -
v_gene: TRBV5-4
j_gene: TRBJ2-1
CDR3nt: TGTGCCAGCAGCGGCGGACAGTTTGTCTACAATGAGCAGTTCTTC
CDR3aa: CASSGGQFVYNEQFF

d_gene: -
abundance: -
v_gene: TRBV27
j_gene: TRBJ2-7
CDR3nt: TGTGCCAGCAGTTTAGCAGGGAAGTCATACGAGCAGTACTTC
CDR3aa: CASSLAGKSYEQYF

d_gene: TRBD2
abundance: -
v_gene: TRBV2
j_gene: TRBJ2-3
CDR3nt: TGTGCCAGCAGGGGCGTTCAGACTAGCGGCACCACAGATACGCAGTATTTT
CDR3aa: CASRGVQTSGTTDTQYF

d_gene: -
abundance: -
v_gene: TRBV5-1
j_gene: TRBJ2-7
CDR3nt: TGCGCCAGCAGCTTGGGAGGGATCCCGAGGCGCGAGTCCGAGCAGTACTTC
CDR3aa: CASSLGGIPRRESEQYF

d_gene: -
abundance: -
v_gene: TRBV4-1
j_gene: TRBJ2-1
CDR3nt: TGCGCCAGCAGCCAAGATGAGCTCAATGAGCAGTTCTTC
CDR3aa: CASSQDELNEQFF

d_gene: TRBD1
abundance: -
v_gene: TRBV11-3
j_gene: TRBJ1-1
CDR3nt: TGTGCCAGCAGCTTCCAACAGGGGTCTACTGAAGCTTTCTTT
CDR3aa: CASSFQQGSTEAFF

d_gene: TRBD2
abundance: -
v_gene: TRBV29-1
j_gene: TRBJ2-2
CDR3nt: TGCAGCGTTGAAGGGCAAACGGGACTAGCGGGAGGGCATGTCGCCGGGGAGCTGTTTTTT
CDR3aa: CSVEGQTGLAGGHVAGELFF

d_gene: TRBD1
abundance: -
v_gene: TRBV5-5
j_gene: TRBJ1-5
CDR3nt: TGTGCCAGCACCCCAGTCGAACAGGGGCCCAATCAGCCCCAGCATTTT
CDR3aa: CASTPVEQGPNQPQHF

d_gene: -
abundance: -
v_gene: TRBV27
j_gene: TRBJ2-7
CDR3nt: TGTGCCAGCAGTTTGGGGCAGGGTAGCTCCGAGCAGTACTTC
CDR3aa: CASSLGQGSSEQYF

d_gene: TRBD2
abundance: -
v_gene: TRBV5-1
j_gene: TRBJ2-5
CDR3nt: TGCGCCAGCAGCTTGAGTAGCGGGGGACCTCAAGAGACCCAGTACTTC
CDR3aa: CASSLSSGGPQETQYF

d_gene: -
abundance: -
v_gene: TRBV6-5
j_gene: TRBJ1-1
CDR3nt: TGTGCCAGCTCCCCTGGGAGTAACACTGAAGCTTTCTTT
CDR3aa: CASSPGSNTEAFF

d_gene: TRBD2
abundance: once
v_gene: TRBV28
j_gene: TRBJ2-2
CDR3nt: TGTGCCAGCAGTTTATTAGGGACTAGTTATATCGGGGAGCTGTTTTTT
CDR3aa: CASSLLGTSYIGELFF